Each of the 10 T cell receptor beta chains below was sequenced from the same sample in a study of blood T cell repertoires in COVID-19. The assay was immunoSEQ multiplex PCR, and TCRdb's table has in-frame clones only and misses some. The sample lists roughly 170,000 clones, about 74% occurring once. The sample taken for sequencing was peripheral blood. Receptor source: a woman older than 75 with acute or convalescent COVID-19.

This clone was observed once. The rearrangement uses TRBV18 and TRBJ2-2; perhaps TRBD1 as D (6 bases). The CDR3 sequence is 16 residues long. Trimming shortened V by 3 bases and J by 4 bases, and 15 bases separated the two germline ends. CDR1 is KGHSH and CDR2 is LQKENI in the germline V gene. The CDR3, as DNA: TGTGCCAGCTCACCTGCACAGGGCTTTGTCACCGGGGAGCTGTTTTTT. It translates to CASSPAQGFVTGELFF.

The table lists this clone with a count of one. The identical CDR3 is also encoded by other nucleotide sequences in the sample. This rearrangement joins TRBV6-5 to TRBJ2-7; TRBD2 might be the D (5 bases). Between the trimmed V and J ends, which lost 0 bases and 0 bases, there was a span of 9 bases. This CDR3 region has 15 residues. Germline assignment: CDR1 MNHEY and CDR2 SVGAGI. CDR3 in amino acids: CASSYSAGDSYEQYF. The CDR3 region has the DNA TGTGCCAGCAGTTACTCGGCCGGGGACTCCTACGAGCAGTACTTC.

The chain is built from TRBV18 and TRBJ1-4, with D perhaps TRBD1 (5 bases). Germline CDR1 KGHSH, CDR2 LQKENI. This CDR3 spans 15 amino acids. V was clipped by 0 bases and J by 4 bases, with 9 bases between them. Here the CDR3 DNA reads TGTGCCAGCTCACCACCTGGGGGGAGTAATGAAAAACTGTTTTTT. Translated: CASSPPGGSNEKLFF.

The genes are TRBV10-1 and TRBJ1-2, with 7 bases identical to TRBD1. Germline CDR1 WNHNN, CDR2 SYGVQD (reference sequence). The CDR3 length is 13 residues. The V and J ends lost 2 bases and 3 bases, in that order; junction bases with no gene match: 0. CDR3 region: CASSEGQDYGYTF. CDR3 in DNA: TGCGCCAGCAGTGAGGGACAGGACTATGGCTACACCTTC.

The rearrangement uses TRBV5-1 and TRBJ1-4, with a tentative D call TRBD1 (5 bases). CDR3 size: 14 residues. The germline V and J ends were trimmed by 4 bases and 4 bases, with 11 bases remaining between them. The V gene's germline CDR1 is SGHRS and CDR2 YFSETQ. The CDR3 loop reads CASSPPGLNEKLFF. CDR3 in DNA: TGCGCCAGCAGCCCCCCGGGACTTAATGAAAAACTGTTTTTT.

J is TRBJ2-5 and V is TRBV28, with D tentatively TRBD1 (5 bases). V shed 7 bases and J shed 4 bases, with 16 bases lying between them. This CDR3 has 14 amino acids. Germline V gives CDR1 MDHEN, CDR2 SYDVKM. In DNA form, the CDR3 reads TGTGCCAGCACGGCCGCAGGGATTAGAGAGACCCAGTACTTC. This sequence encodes CASTAAGIRETQYF.

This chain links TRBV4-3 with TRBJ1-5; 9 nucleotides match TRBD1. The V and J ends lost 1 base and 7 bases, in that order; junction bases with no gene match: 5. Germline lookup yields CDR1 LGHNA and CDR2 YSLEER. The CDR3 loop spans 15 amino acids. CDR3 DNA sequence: TGCGCCAGCAGCCAAGGGACAGGGGCAGGCCAGCCCCAGCATTTT. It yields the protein CASSQGTGAGQPQHF.

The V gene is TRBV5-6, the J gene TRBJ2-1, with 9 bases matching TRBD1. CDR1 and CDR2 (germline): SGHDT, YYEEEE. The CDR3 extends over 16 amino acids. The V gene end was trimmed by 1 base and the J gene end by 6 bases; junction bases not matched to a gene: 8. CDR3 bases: TGTGCCAGCAGCTTGTTGGGGACAGGGTCTCGCAATGAGCAGTTCTTC. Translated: CASSLLGTGSRNEQFF.

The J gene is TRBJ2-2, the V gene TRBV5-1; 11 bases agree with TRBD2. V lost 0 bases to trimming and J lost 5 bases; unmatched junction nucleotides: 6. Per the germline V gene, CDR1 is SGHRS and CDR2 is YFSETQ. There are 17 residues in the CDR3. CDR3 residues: CASSLVSGRAGTGELFF. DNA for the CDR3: TGCGCCAGCAGCTTGGTTAGCGGGAGGGCCGGTACCGGGGAGCTGTTTTTT.

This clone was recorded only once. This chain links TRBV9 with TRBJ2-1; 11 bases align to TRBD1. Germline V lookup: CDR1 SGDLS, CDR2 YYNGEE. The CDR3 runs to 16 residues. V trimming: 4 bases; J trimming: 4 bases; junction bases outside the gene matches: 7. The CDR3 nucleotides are TGTGCCAGCAGCTCCTCCGGGACAGGGGGATACAATGAGCAGTTCTTC. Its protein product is CASSSSGTGGYNEQFF.